The T cell receptor (beta chain) described here comes from a study of cytomegalovirus exposure and HLA in healthy donors. Note on this clone: As yet, its antigen is unknown.

From germline, CDR1 is SGHVS and CDR2 FNYEAQ. V dropped 5 bases and J dropped 10; count of bases not matched to a gene: 7. CDR3 size: 15 residues. Profiling relied on immunoSEQ multiplex PCR, and the TCRdb table lists in-frame clones only, not all of them. The table lists about 170,000 clones, 86% of them singletons. Points from the study as a whole: Three CMV-associated chains proved CMV antigen-specific in vitro. Overall, about 160 TCR beta chains were annotated as cytomegalovirus-associated.

The sequenced material came from PBMCs. The clonotype originates from a young man in good health and CMV-seropositive. V usage is TRBV7-6 and J usage is TRBJ2-1; 14 nucleotides match TRBD2. CDR3 region: CASSPRTSGRSEQFF. As DNA, the CDR3 is TGTGCCAGCAGCCCCCGGACTAGCGGGAGGAGCGAGCAGTTCTTC.